This T cell receptor beta chain was recorded in a study of blood T cell repertoires in COVID-19. Study information: The origin of the acute and convalescent COVID-19 samples was the United States, Italy and Spain. The cDNA or gDNA used as material had been derived from T cells, B-cell-depleted T cells, or PBMCs.

Authors' processing steps: Reference gene primer amplification yielded estimated nucleated cell counts. Repertoires were generated with immunoSEQ multiplex PCR, while TCRdb's copy carries only in-frame clones and drops some. V and J calls and clone size are as listed in that table; D and trimming were resolved from the DNA. The repertoire holds about 220,000 clones, with roughly 84% as singletons. There are 12 residues in the CDR3. The V and J ends lost 6 bases and 4 bases respectively, with 11 bases between them. Germline V gives CDR1 SGHRS, CDR2 YFSETQ. The chain carries TRBV5-1 and TRBJ2-7, with D possibly TRBD1 on 6 matching bases. This sequence was found in a woman older than 75 with acute or convalescent COVID-19. The sample consisted of peripheral blood. The CDR3 is CASTDSLYEQYF. Here the CDR3 DNA reads TGCGCCAGCACGGACAGCCTATACGAGCAGTACTTC.